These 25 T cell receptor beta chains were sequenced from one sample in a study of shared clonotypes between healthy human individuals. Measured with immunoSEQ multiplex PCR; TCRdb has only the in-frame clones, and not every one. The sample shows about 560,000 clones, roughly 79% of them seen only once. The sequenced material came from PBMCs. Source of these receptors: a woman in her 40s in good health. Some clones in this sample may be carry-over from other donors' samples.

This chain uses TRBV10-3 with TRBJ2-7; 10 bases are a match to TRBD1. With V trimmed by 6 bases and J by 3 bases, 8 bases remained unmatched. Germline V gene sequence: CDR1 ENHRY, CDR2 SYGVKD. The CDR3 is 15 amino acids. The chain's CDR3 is CAIRATGGAVYEQYF. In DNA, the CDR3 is TGTGCCATCAGGGCGACAGGGGGCGCCGTCTACGAGCAGTACTTC.

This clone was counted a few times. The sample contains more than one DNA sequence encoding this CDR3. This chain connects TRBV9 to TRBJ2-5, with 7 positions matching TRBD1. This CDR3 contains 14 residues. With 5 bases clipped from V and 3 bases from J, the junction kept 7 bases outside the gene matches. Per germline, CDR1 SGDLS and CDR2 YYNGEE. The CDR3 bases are TGTGCCAGCAGTGCCAGGACAGGCGAAGAGACCCAGTACTTC. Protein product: CASSARTGEETQYF. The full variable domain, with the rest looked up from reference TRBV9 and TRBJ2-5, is DSGVTQTPKHLITATGQRVTLRCSPRSGDLSVYWYQQSLDQGLQFLIQYYNGEERAKGNILERFSAQQFPDLHSELNLSSLELGDSALYFCASSARTGEETQYFGPGTRLLVL.

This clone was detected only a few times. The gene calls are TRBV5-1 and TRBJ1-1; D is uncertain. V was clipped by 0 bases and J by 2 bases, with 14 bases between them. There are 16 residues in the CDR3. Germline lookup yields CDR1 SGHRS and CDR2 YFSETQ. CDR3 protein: CASSLATPTGNTEAFF. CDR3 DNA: TGCGCCAGCAGCTTGGCAACCCCCACCGGTAACACTGAAGCTTTCTTT.

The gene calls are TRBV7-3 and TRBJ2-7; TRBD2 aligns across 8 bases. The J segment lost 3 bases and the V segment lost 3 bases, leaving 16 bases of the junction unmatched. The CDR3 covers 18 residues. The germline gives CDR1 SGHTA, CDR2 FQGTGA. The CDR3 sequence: CASSFPPGVAGNFYEQYF. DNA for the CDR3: TGTGCCAGCAGCTTCCCGCCGGGAGTAGCGGGAAACTTCTACGAGCAGTACTTC.

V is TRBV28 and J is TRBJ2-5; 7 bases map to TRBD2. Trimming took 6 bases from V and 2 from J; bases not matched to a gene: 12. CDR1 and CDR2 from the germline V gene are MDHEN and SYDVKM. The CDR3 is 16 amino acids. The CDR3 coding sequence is TGTGCCAGCAGCCGAGAGAGGGAGGGCGTTCAAGAGACCCAGTACTTC. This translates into CASSREREGVQETQYF.

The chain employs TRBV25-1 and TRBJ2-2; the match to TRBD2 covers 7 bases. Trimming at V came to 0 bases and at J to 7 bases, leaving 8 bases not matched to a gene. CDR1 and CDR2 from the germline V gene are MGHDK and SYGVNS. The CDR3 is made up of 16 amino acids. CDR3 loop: CASSEYIRGDNGELFF. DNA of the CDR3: TGTGCCAGCAGTGAATATATCCGGGGGGATAACGGGGAGCTGTTTTTT. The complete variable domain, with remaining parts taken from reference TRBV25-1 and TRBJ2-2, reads EADIYQTPRYLVIGTGKKITLECSQTMGHDKMYWYQQDPGMELHLIHYSYGVNSTEKGDLSSESTVSRIRTEHFPLTLESARPSHTSQYLCASSEYIRGDNGELFFGEGSRLTVL.

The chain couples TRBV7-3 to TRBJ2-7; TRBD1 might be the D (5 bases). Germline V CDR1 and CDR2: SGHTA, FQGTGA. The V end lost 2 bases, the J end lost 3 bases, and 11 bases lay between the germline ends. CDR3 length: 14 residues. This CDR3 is CASSLGQGNYEQYF. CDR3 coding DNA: TGTGCCAGCAGCTTAGGGCAGGGTAACTACGAGCAGTACTTC.

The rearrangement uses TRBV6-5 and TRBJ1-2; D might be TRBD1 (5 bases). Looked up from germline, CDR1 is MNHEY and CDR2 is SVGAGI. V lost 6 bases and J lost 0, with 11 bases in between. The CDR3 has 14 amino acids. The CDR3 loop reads CASSRDGANYGYTF. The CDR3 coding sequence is TGTGCCAGCAGCCGGGACGGAGCTAACTATGGCTACACCTTC.

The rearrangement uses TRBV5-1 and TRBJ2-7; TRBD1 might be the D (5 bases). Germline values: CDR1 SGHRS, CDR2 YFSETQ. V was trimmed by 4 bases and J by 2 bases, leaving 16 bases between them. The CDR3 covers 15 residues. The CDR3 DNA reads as TGCGCCAGCAGCCCCCAGGGCTCAAGGCCCTACGAGCAGTACTTC. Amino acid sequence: CASSPQGSRPYEQYF.

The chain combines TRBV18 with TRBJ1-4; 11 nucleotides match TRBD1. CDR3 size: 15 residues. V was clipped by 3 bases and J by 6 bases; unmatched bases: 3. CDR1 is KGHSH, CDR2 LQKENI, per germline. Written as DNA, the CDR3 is TGTGCCAGCTCACCTCCGGGACAGGGGGATGAAAAACTGTTTTTT. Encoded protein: CASSPPGQGDEKLFF.

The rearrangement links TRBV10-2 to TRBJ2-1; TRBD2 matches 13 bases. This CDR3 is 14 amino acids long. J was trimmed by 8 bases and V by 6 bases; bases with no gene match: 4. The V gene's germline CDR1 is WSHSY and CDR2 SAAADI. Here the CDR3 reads CASRLAGGAHEQFF. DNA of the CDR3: TGCGCCAGCAGACTAGCGGGAGGGGCACATGAGCAGTTCTTC.

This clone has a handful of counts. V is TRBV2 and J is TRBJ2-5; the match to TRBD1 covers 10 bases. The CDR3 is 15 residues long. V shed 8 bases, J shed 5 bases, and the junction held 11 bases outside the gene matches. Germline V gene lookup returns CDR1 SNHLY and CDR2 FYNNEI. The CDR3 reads CASGLGQGVTETQYF. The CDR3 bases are TGTGCCAGCGGATTAGGACAGGGGGTCACGGAGACCCAGTACTTC.

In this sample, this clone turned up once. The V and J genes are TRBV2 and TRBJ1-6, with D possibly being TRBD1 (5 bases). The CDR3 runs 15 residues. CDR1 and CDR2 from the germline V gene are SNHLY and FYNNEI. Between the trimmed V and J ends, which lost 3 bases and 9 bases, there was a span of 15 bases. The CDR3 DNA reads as TGTGCCAGCAGTGACCGGCAGGGACGGAGTTCACCCCTCCACTTT. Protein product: CASSDRQGRSSPLHF.

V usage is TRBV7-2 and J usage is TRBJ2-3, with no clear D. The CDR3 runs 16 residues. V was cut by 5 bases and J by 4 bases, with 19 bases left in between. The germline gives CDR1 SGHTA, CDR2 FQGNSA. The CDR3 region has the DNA TGTGCCAGCAGCCCCTATCGATCCGCTGACTCAGATACGCAGTATTTT. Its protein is CASSPYRSADSDTQYF.

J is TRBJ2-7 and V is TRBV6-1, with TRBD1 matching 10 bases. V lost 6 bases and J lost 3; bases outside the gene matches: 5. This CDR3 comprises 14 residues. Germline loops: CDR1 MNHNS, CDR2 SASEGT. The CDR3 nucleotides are TGTGCCAGCAGGAGGGGGACAGGGGACTACGAGCAGTACTTC. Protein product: CASRRGTGDYEQYF.

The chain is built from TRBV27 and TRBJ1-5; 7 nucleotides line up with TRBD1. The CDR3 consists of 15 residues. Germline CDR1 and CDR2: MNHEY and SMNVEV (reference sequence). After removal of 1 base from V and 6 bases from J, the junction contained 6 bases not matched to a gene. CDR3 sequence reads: CASSLLAQGTQPQHF. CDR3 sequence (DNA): TGTGCCAGCAGTTTATTGGCACAGGGGACTCAGCCCCAGCATTTT.

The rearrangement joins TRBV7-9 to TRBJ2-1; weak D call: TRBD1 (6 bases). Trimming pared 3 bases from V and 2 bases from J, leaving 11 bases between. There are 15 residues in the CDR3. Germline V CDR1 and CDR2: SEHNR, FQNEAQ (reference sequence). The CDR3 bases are TGTGCCAGCAGCTTGTCAAGGACAGCCTACAATGAGCAGTTCTTC. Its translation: CASSLSRTAYNEQFF.

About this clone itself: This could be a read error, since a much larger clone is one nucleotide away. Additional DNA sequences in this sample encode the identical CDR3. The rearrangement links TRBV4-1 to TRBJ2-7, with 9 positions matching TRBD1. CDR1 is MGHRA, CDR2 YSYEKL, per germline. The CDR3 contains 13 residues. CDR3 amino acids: CASSAQGAHEQYF. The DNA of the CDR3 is TGCGCCAGCAGCGCACAGGGGGCCCACGAGCAGTACTTT.

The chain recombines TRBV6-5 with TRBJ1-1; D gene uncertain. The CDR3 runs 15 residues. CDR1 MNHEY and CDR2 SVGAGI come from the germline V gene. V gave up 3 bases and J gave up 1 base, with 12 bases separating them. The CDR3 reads CASSYWRGANTEAFF. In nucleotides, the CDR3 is TGTGCCAGCAGTTATTGGAGAGGAGCGAACACTGAAGCTTTCTTT.

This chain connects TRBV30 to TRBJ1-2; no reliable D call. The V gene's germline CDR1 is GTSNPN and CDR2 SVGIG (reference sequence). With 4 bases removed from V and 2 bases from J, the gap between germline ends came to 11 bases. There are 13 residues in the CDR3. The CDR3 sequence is CAWTRTGNYGYTF. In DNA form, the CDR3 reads TGTGCCTGGACCCGGACGGGAAACTATGGCTACACCTTC.

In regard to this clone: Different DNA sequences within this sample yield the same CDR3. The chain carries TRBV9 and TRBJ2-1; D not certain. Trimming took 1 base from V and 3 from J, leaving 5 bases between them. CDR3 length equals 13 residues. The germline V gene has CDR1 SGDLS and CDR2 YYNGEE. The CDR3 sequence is CASSVRDYNEQFF. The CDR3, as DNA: TGTGCCAGCAGCGTAAGGGACTACAATGAGCAGTTCTTC. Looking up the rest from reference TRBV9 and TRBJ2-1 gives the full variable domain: DSGVTQTPKHLITATGQRVTLRCSPRSGDLSVYWYQQSLDQGLQFLIQYYNGEERAKGNILERFSAQQFPDLHSELNLSSLELGDSALYFCASSVRDYNEQFFGPGTRLTVL.

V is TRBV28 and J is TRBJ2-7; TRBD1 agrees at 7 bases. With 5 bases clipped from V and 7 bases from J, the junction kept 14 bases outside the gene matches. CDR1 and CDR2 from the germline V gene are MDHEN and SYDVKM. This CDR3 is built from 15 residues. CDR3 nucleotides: TGTGCCAGCAGTATCACCGGGACAGCGCAATCAGAGCAGTACTTC. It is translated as CASSITGTAQSEQYF.

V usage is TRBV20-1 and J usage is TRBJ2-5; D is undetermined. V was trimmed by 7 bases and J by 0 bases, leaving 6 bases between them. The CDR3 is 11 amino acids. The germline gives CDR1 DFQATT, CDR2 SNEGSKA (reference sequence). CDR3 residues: CSVPYQETQYF. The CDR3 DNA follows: TGCAGTGTCCCCTACCAAGAGACCCAGTACTTC.

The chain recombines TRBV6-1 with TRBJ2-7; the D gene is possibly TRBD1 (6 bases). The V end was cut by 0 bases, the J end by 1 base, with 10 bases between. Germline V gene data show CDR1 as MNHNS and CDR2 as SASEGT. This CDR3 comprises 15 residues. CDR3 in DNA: TGTGCCAGCAGTGAAGCCGGAACAGGGTCCTACGAGCAGTACTTC. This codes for CASSEAGTGSYEQYF.

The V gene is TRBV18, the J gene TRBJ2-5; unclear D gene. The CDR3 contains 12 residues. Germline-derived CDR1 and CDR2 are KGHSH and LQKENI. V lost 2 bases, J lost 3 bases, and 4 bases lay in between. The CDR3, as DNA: TGTGCCAGCTCACCAACGGAAGAGACCCAGTACTTC. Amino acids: CASSPTEETQYF. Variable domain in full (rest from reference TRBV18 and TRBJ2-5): NAGVMQNPRHLVRRRGQEARLRCSPMKGHSHVYWYRQLPEEGLKFMVYLQKENIIDESGMPKERFSAEFPKEGPSILRIQQVVRGDSAAYFCASSPTEETQYFGPGTRLLVL.